A single sample is the source of the 14 T cell receptor beta chains below, sequenced in a study of cytomegalovirus exposure and HLA in healthy donors. Vbeta (60) and Jbeta (13) primers were used in the PCR. The protocol was immunoSEQ multiplex PCR, while the TCRdb copy is restricted to in-frame clones and leaves out a portion. The table has about 130,000 clones, about two thirds seen once. The sequenced material came from PBMCs. The receptors here all came from a man in his thirties or forties in good health and CMV-seronegative.

This clone has only a few counts. The V and J genes are TRBV30 and TRBJ1-2, with TRBD1 matching over 9 bases. This CDR3 has 14 residues. V lost 2 bases and J lost 8; bases outside the gene matches: 9. Germline V gene data show CDR1 as GTSNPN and CDR2 as SVGIG (reference sequence). CDR3 loop: CAWSKDRGIHGYTF. As DNA, the CDR3 is TGTGCCTGGAGTAAAGACAGGGGGATACACGGCTACACCTTC.

This clone was seen just once. DNA for the CDR3: TGTGCCAGCTCTCAACAGGGGGAGGACACAGATACGCAGTATTTT. Amino acid sequence: CASSQQGEDTDTQYF. The chain uses TRBV18 and TRBJ2-3, with 8 bases matching TRBD1. The CDR3 is 15 amino acids. The V and J ends lost 6 bases and 2 bases, in that order; junction bases with no gene match: 7. Germline V gene sequence: CDR1 KGHSH, CDR2 LQKENI.

V usage is TRBV5-6 and J usage is TRBJ2-1; D remains ambiguous. The length of the CDR3 is 18 residues. The germline V and J ends were trimmed by 4 bases and 4 bases, with 24 bases remaining between them. CDR1 and CDR2 (germline): SGHDT, YYEEEE. CDR3 bases: TGTGCCAGCAGCCGGAAGAAATACAGTACACTCAAATACAATGAGCAGTTCTTC. Translation gives CASSRKKYSTLKYNEQFF.

V usage is TRBV28 and J usage is TRBJ2-1, with D perhaps matching TRBD2 (5 bases). V dropped 8 bases and J dropped 0 bases, with 8 bases sitting between them. The length of the CDR3 is 13 residues. Germline V gives CDR1 MDHEN, CDR2 SYDVKM. This chain's CDR3 is CASFGSSYNEQFF. CDR3 nucleotides: TGTGCCAGCTTTGGGAGCTCCTACAATGAGCAGTTCTTC. Combining the CDR3 with reference TRBV28 and TRBJ2-1 gives the whole variable domain DVKVTQSSRYLVKRTGEKVFLECVQDMDHENMFWYRQDPGLGLRLIYFSYDVKMKEKGDIPEGYSVSREKKERFSLILESASTNQTSMYLCASFGSSYNEQFFGPGTRLTVL.

The chain is built from TRBV6-6 and TRBJ1-1; D ambiguous. The V end lost 4 bases, the J end lost 1 base, and 7 bases lay between the germline ends. CDR1 is MNHNY and CDR2 is SVGAGI in the germline V gene (reference sequence). The CDR3 is 13 residues long. Written as DNA, the CDR3 is TGTGCCAGCAGTTCCCCGGGGAACACTGAAGCTTTCTTT. It yields the protein CASSSPGNTEAFF.

CDR3 nucleotide sequence: TGTGCCAGCAGCGGGCGGGGGGTCGCTAACTATGGCTACACCTTC. Translating gives CASSGRGVANYGYTF. This sequence joins TRBV7-2 and TRBJ1-2, with D tentatively TRBD1 (5 bases). Trimming removed 5 bases at V and 0 bases at J, with 13 bases between. The CDR3 extends over 15 amino acids. Germline V CDR1 and CDR2: SGHTA, FQGNSA.

The genes are TRBV27 and TRBJ2-7; 7 bases fit TRBD1. The germline V gene has CDR1 MNHEY and CDR2 SMNVEV (reference sequence). V lost 6 bases and J lost 2; bases outside the gene matches: 7. CDR3 length equals 14 residues. The CDR3: CASRTGTATYEQYF. In DNA form, the CDR3 reads TGTGCCAGCAGAACCGGGACAGCAACCTACGAGCAGTACTTC.

The V gene is TRBV19, the J gene TRBJ1-4; a possible D gene is TRBD1 (6 bases). V lost 3 bases and J 3 bases, leaving 11 bases between the germline ends. There are 15 residues in the CDR3. The germline V gene has CDR1 LNHDA and CDR2 SQIVND (reference sequence). This CDR3 reads CASSIQDRSNEKLFF. CDR3 nucleotides: TGTGCCAGTAGTATCCAGGACAGATCTAATGAAAAACTGTTTTTT.

The CDR3: CASSRPPYRDSYNEQFF. The CDR3 DNA sequence: TGTGCCAGCAGCAGACCTCCCTACAGGGATTCCTACAATGAGCAGTTCTTC. This rearrangement joins TRBV5-4 to TRBJ2-1; maybe TRBD1 (6 bases). The V and J ends lost 4 bases and 1 base respectively, with 18 bases between them. The V gene's germline CDR1 is SGHNT and CDR2 YYREEE (reference sequence). This CDR3 is built from 17 residues.

The chain links TRBV2 to TRBJ1-5; D may be TRBD1 (5 bases). V was pared by 4 bases and J by 1 base, with 11 bases between. The CDR3 spans 15 residues. CDR1 SNHLY and CDR2 FYNNEI come from the germline V gene. CDR3 sequence reads: CASSVRGYSNQPQHF. Written as DNA, the CDR3 is TGTGCCAGCAGTGTACGGGGGTACAGCAATCAGCCCCAGCATTTT.

The chain combines TRBV4-1 with TRBJ1-1, with TRBD1 matching 8 bases. V lost 3 bases, J lost 0 bases, and 3 bases stayed unmatched. The germline CDR1 and CDR2 sequences are MGHRA and YSYEKL. This CDR3 contains 15 residues. Here the CDR3 reads CASSHRTGMNTEAFF. The CDR3 nucleotides read TGCGCCAGCAGCCACAGGACAGGGATGAACACTGAAGCTTTCTTT.

This chain joins TRBV28 and TRBJ1-1, with TRBD1 as a possible D gene (6 bases). This CDR3 spans 15 amino acids. With 3 bases removed from V and 1 base from J, the gap between germline ends came to 12 bases. The germline gives CDR1 MDHEN, CDR2 SYDVKM. The CDR3 bases are TGTGCCAGCAGTTTTCGGGGACACGGGAACACTGAAGCTTTCTTT. This translates into CASSFRGHGNTEAFF.

The rearrangement joins TRBV14 to TRBJ1-1; the D gene is possibly TRBD1 (5 bases). The V and J ends lost 4 bases and 6 bases respectively, with 9 bases between them. From germline, CDR1 is SGHDN and CDR2 FVKESK. The CDR3 totals 12 residues. CDR3 region: CASSPGGPEAFF. The CDR3 DNA is TGTGCCAGCAGCCCCGGGGGACCTGAAGCTTTCTTT. Filled out from reference TRBV14 and TRBJ1-1, the complete variable domain reads EAGVTQFPSHSVIEKGQTVTLRCDPISGHDNLYWYRRVMGKEIKFLLHFVKESKQDESGMPNNRFLAERTGGTYSTLKVQPAELEDSGVYFCASSPGGPEAFFGQGTRLTVV.

The chain joins TRBV4-1 to TRBJ1-4; the D is unclear. Germline V gene sequence: CDR1 MGHRA, CDR2 YSYEKL. With 0 bases removed from V and 5 bases from J, the gap between germline ends came to 10 bases. This CDR3 contains 15 residues. The DNA for the CDR3 is TGCGCCAGCAGCCAAGATAGCACAAGAAATGAAAAACTGTTTTTT. Its translation is CASSQDSTRNEKLFF.